These 32 T cell receptor beta chains were sequenced from one sample in a study of shared clonotypes between healthy human individuals. Repertoires were generated with immunoSEQ multiplex PCR, while TCRdb's copy carries only in-frame clones and drops some. The data show approximately 1.5 million clones, approximately 98.5% seen once. The source material was naive CD4+ T cells sorted from blood. As for subset: CD45RA+ positively selected. These receptors originate from a man aged 25 to 40 in good health.

The chain is built from TRBV10-1 and TRBJ2-1; D call uncertain. Between the trimmed V and J ends, which lost 8 bases and 5 bases, there was a span of 7 bases. Germline CDR1 and CDR2: WNHNN and SYGVQD (reference sequence). This CDR3 region has 11 residues. The CDR3 sequence is CASGWDNEQFF. The CDR3 DNA follows: TGCGCCAGCGGGTGGGACAATGAGCAGTTCTTC.

This clone appeared a single time. V gene TRBV7-2 combines with J gene TRBJ2-1, with 7 bases lining up with TRBD2. This CDR3 has 18 residues. With 5 bases clipped from V and 4 bases from J, the junction kept 17 bases outside the gene matches. Germline lookup yields CDR1 SGHTA and CDR2 FQGNSA. CDR3 DNA sequence: TGTGCCAGCAGCCGCGGCGGGGGTGGCGCTACTGGGTACAATGAGCAGTTCTTC. Translating gives CASSRGGGGATGYNEQFF. Variable domain in full (rest from reference TRBV7-2 and TRBJ2-1): GAGVSQSPSNKVTEKGKDVELRCDPISGHTALYWYRQSLGQGLEFLIYFQGNSAPDKSGLPSDRFSAERTGGSVSTLTIQRTQQEDSAVYLCASSRGGGGATGYNEQFFGPGTRLTVL.

The chain joins TRBV7-9 to TRBJ2-1, with a weak D call TRBD2 (5 bases). The CDR3 totals 12 residues. The germline V gene encodes CDR1 SEHNR and CDR2 FQNEAQ (reference sequence). The V gene lost 6 bases and the J gene lost 12 bases, with 15 bases spanning the gap. As DNA, the CDR3 is TGTGCCAGCAGACTAGAGGCTCCGGGGCAGTTCTTC. This encodes CASRLEAPGQFF. The full variable domain, completed using reference TRBV7-9 and TRBJ2-1, is DTGVSQNPRHKITKRGQNVTFRCDPISEHNRLYWYRQTLGQGPEFLTYFQNEAQLEKSRLLSDRFSAERPKGSFSTLEIQRTEQGDSAMYLCASRLEAPGQFFGPGTRLTVL.

The count of this clone is one. This chain uses TRBV5-1 with TRBJ2-7; the D gene could be TRBD1 or TRBD2 (5 bases each). Germline V gene data show CDR1 as SGHRS and CDR2 as YFSETQ. V lost 0 bases to trimming and J lost 3 bases, with 16 bases between them. This CDR3 region has 16 residues. In DNA, the CDR3 is TGCGCCAGCAGCTTGGCGGACGGGGCACCGTACTACGAGCAGTACTTC. It is translated as CASSLADGAPYYEQYF.

The chain combines TRBV10-3 with TRBJ1-5; possibly TRBD1 for D (6 bases). The CDR3 runs to 13 residues. The germline gives CDR1 ENHRY, CDR2 SYGVKD. The V gene lost 6 bases and the J gene lost 3 bases, with 9 bases spanning the gap. The CDR3 DNA reads TGTGCCATCAGGGGGGACACCAATCAGCCCCAGCATTTT. Translation gives CAIRGDTNQPQHF.

This chain connects TRBV7-2 to TRBJ2-7; 9 bases agree with TRBD2. Germline V CDR1 and CDR2: SGHTA, FQGNSA. V shed 5 bases, J shed 1 base, and the junction held 9 bases outside the gene matches. The CDR3 sequence is 16 residues long. The CDR3 DNA is TGTGCCAGCAGCCCCAGAGGCCTAGCGGGATCCTACGAGCAGTACTTC. As protein: CASSPRGLAGSYEQYF.

This chain connects TRBV5-6 to TRBJ2-2; 9 bases fit TRBD2. The CDR3 has 18 amino acids. Trimming at V came to 1 base and at J to 0 bases, leaving 7 bases not matched to a gene. Germline CDR1 is SGHDT and CDR2 is YYEEEE. CDR3 amino acids: CASSLRGPSGANTGELFF. CDR3 coding DNA: TGTGCCAGCAGCTTGCGGGGGCCTAGCGGGGCGAACACCGGGGAGCTGTTTTTT. The full variable domain, in which reference TRBV5-6 and TRBJ2-2 provide the parts outside the CDR3, is DAGVTQSPTHLIKTRGQQVTLRCSPKSGHDTVSWYQQALGQGPQFIFQYYEEEERQRGNFPDRFSGHQFPNYSSELNVNALLLGDSALYLCASSLRGPSGANTGELFFGEGSRLTVL.

J is TRBJ2-5 and V is TRBV6-5, with D maybe TRBD2 (6 bases). V lost 11 bases, J lost 3 bases, and 19 bases lay in between. The CDR3 has 14 amino acids. Germline CDR1 MNHEY, CDR2 SVGAGI. This CDR3 is CAAKTPRREETQYF. CDR3 coding DNA: TGTGCCGCCAAGACTCCCAGGAGGGAAGAGACCCAGTACTTC.

The J gene is TRBJ2-1, the V gene TRBV18; D gene ambiguous. Germline CDR1 and CDR2: KGHSH and LQKENI. The CDR3 is 12 residues long. V gave up 3 bases and J gave up 4 bases, with 4 bases separating them. As DNA, the CDR3 is TGTGCCAGCTCACCCGCGTACAATGAGCAGTTCTTC. Amino acid sequence: CASSPAYNEQFF.

The chain employs TRBV10-3 and TRBJ1-5; unclear D gene. V shed 0 bases and J shed 7 bases, with 4 bases lying between them. The CDR3 has 12 residues. Germline V gene data show CDR1 as ENHRY and CDR2 as SYGVKD. The CDR3 here is CAISESWQPQHF. CDR3 nucleotide sequence: TGTGCCATCAGTGAGTCCTGGCAGCCCCAGCATTTT.

The chain joins TRBV28 to TRBJ2-7; TRBD2 aligns across 11 bases. CDR1 is MDHEN, CDR2 SYDVKM, per germline. V shed 5 bases, J shed 6 bases, and the junction held 9 bases outside the gene matches. CDR3 length equals 15 residues. The CDR3 DNA reads TGTGCCAGCAGTCTCCTGACTAGCGGGAAGGCCGAGCAGTACTTC. It encodes CASSLLTSGKAEQYF.

This chain joins TRBV9 and TRBJ1-3, with unresolved D. V dropped 1 base and J dropped 0 bases, with 11 bases sitting between them. Germline V gene data show CDR1 as SGDLS and CDR2 as YYNGEE. This CDR3 contains 16 residues. CDR3 in amino acids: CASSVNPTSSGNTIYF. In nucleotides, the CDR3 is TGTGCCAGCAGCGTAAACCCTACCTCCTCTGGAAACACCATATATTTT.

This clone was found once. This chain joins TRBV9 and TRBJ2-7; 10 positions match TRBD2. V was clipped by 4 bases and J by 5 bases; unmatched bases: 12. Germline V lookup: CDR1 SGDLS, CDR2 YYNGEE. This CDR3 comprises 16 residues. DNA of the CDR3: TGTGCCAGCAGCCCACACCTAGCGGGAGTAAGCCACGAGCAGTACTTC. Translated: CASSPHLAGVSHEQYF.

V and J are TRBV2 and TRBJ2-1; 10 bases match TRBD1. The CDR3 is made up of 16 amino acids. V was pared by 5 bases and J by 6 bases, with 10 bases of the junction left unmatched. Germline lookup yields CDR1 SNHLY and CDR2 FYNNEI. CDR3: CASSLLDRGLFNEQFF. As DNA, the CDR3 is TGTGCCAGCAGTTTGCTCGACAGGGGGCTTTTCAATGAGCAGTTCTTC.

This clone was seen only once. The genes are TRBV9 and TRBJ2-2, with TRBD2 identical over 12 bases. V lost 0 bases and J lost 6; bases outside the gene matches: 6. From germline, CDR1 is SGDLS and CDR2 YYNGEE. This CDR3 spans 17 amino acids. The CDR3, as DNA: TGTGCCAGCAGCGTAGCTAGTCTAGCGGGAGGGCCCGGGGAGCTGTTTTTT. Its translation: CASSVASLAGGPGELFF.

V usage is TRBV6-5 and J usage is TRBJ2-3, with 12 nucleotides matching TRBD2. CDR3 size: 14 residues. V was clipped by 8 bases and J by 5 bases; unmatched bases: 5. Germline V gene sequence: CDR1 MNHEY, CDR2 SVGAGI. Written as DNA, the CDR3 is TGTGCCAGCTGGAGACTAGCGGGAGTAGATACGCAGTATTTT. Translated: CASWRLAGVDTQYF.

The genes are TRBV5-6 and TRBJ1-5; TRBD1 might be the D (6 bases). The germline V gene encodes CDR1 SGHDT and CDR2 YYEEEE. The CDR3 consists of 13 residues. The V end was cut by 4 bases, the J end by 6 bases, with 11 bases between. CDR3 DNA sequence: TGTGCCAGCAGCCAAGGGGGTTCTCAGCCCCAGCATTTT. Its translation is CASSQGGSQPQHF.

The chain couples TRBV6-1 to TRBJ1-2, with TRBD1 as a possible D gene (5 bases). V lost 6 bases and J lost 4, with 9 bases in between. Looked up from germline, CDR1 is MNHNS and CDR2 is SASEGT. This CDR3 has 12 amino acids. The CDR3 region has the DNA TGTGCCAGCAGCCCGACAGCCTATGGCTACACCTTC. Amino acid sequence: CASSPTAYGYTF.

The chain has TRBV4-1 and TRBJ1-2; D is perhaps TRBD1 (6 bases). V lost 2 bases to trimming and J lost 6 bases, with 19 bases between them. Germline V gene sequence: CDR1 MGHRA, CDR2 YSYEKL. This CDR3 region has 16 residues. This CDR3 reads CASSQQGLRGIDGYTF. The CDR3 bases are TGCGCCAGCAGCCAACAGGGCCTCAGGGGCATTGATGGCTACACCTTC.

In DNA, the CDR3 is TGTGCCAGCTATAAGGGCTCGGCTTACGATCAGCCCCAGCATTTT. This codes for CASYKGSAYDQPQHF. V and J are TRBV6-1 and TRBJ1-5; D gene uncertain. The V end lost 8 bases, the J end lost 5 bases, and 19 bases lay between the germline ends. CDR1 is MNHNS, CDR2 SASEGT, per germline. The CDR3 sequence is 15 residues long.

This clone was seen only once. The V gene is TRBV29-1, the J gene TRBJ2-1; 16 bases agree with TRBD2. V shed 6 bases and J 3 bases; nucleotides not matched to a gene: 8. The germline CDR1 and CDR2 sequences are SQVTM and ANQGSEA. The CDR3 runs 17 residues. The chain's CDR3 is CSVAGLAGGLNYNEQFF. CDR3 DNA: TGCAGCGTGGCGGGACTAGCGGGAGGGTTAAACTACAATGAGCAGTTCTTC.

The chain combines TRBV29-1 with TRBJ2-1; D ambiguous. This CDR3 spans 15 amino acids. Germline V gene lookup returns CDR1 SQVTM and CDR2 ANQGSEA. V was trimmed by 3 bases and J by 0 bases, leaving 12 bases between them. The CDR3 spells CSVDTTDRSYNEQFF. As DNA, the CDR3 is TGCAGCGTTGACACCACTGACCGCTCCTACAATGAGCAGTTCTTC.

The chain is built from TRBV29-1 and TRBJ2-1; a possible D gene is TRBD1 (5 bases). This CDR3 is built from 15 residues. The ends were cut back, 5 bases at V and 2 bases at J, with 16 bases in the middle. Germline-derived CDR1 and CDR2 are SQVTM and ANQGSEA. For the CDR3, the DNA is TGCAGCGTTATGACAGCGCTTTTGGCCTACAATGAGCAGTTCTTC. Amino acid sequence: CSVMTALLAYNEQFF.

This chain joins TRBV7-2 and TRBJ2-7; 7 bases agree with TRBD1. Germline lookup yields CDR1 SGHTA and CDR2 FQGNSA. V gave up 3 bases and J gave up 0 bases; unmatched junction bases: 5. This CDR3 spans 15 amino acids. CDR3 nucleotide sequence: TGTGCCAGCAGCTTGGGACAGTGGAGCTCCTACGAGCAGTACTTC. Protein product: CASSLGQWSSYEQYF.

The V gene is TRBV6-6, the J gene TRBJ2-7, with D uncertain. The CDR3 has 12 amino acids. Trimming took 6 bases from V and 6 from J, leaving 12 bases between them. Germline loops: CDR1 MNHNY, CDR2 SVGAGI (reference sequence). CDR3 sequence (DNA): TGTGCCAGCAGCCCCCCCAGACTCGAGCAGTACTTC. It codes for CASSPPRLEQYF.

This clone showed up just once. Mismatch with germline at one junction end may stem from a read error. The chain recombines TRBV2 with TRBJ1-4; no reliable D call. In germline, CDR1 is SNHLY, CDR2 FYNNEI. The CDR3 totals 12 residues. CDR3 region: CASSLTKEKLFF. CDR3 DNA sequence: TGTGCCAGCAGCTTAACTAAAGAAAAACTGTTTTTT.

The chain uses TRBV9 and TRBJ2-7; possible D gene TRBD1, 6 bases. V gave up 3 bases and J gave up 3 bases, with 13 bases separating them. The CDR3 totals 14 residues. Germline CDR1 and CDR2: SGDLS and YYNGEE. CDR3 amino acids: CASSATGWDYEQYF. CDR3 nucleotide sequence: TGTGCCAGCAGCGCAACAGGGTGGGACTACGAGCAGTACTTC.

The V gene is TRBV7-9, the J gene TRBJ2-1; TRBD2 matches 7 bases. V lost 6 bases and J lost 5; bases outside the gene matches: 16. CDR1 SEHNR and CDR2 FQNEAQ come from the germline V gene (reference sequence). CDR3 length: 17 residues. This CDR3 is CASRPDFRGGPHNEQFF. As DNA, the CDR3 is TGTGCCAGCAGACCAGATTTCCGGGGAGGGCCGCACAATGAGCAGTTCTTC.

V and J are TRBV10-1 and TRBJ2-1; perhaps TRBD1 as D (6 bases). V was clipped by 0 bases and J by 8 bases, with 11 bases between them. Per the germline V gene, CDR1 is WNHNN and CDR2 is SYGVQD (reference sequence). There are 14 residues in the CDR3. DNA of the CDR3: TGCGCCAGCAGTGAGTCGAGGGGGAGAGATGAGCAGTTCTTC. Protein sequence: CASSESRGRDEQFF.

CDR3 nucleotides: TGTGCCAGCAGCCGACTAGCGGGAGAACCATACAATGAGCAGTTCTTC. Translating gives CASSRLAGEPYNEQFF. The chain employs TRBV14 and TRBJ2-1; 12 bases fit TRBD2. V shed 4 bases and J 4 bases; nucleotides not matched to a gene: 5. The CDR3 has 16 residues. The germline V gene has CDR1 SGHDN and CDR2 FVKESK.

The V gene is TRBV5-1, the J gene TRBJ2-5; 9 bases align to TRBD1. The CDR3 loop spans 14 amino acids. Germline CDR1 SGHRS, CDR2 YFSETQ. Trimming took 2 bases from V and 6 from J; bases not matched to a gene: 5. CDR3 sequence (DNA): TGCGCCAGCAGCTTTCGGGGACAGGGTCAGACCCAGTACTTC. Its protein is CASSFRGQGQTQYF.

The chain carries TRBV11-2 and TRBJ2-7; TRBD1 aligns across 10 bases. The CDR3 length is 14 residues. Germline CDR1 SGHAT, CDR2 FQNNGV. The junction had 8 bases not matched to a gene; V was cut back by 6 bases and J by 6 bases. The CDR3 coding sequence is TGTGCCAGCAGACACGTAGGGACAGGGGTCGAGCAGTACTTC. As protein: CASRHVGTGVEQYF.